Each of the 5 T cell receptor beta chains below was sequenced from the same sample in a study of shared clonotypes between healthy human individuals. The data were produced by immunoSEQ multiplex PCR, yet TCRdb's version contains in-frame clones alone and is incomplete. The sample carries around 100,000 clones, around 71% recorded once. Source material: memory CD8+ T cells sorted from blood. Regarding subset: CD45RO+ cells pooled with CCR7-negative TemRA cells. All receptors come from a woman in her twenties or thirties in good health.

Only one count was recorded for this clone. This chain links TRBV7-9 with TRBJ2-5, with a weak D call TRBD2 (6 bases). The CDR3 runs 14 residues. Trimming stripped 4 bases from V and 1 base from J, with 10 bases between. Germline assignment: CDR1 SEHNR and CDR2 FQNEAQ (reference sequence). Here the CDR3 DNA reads TGTGCCAGCAGCTGGAGCGGGTCCCAAGAGACCCAGTACTTC. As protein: CASSWSGSQETQYF.

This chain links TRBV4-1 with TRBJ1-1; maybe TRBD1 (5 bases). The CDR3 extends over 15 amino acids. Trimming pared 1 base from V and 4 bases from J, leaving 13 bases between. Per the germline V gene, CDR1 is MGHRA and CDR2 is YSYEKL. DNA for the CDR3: TGCGCCAGCAGCCAAGTGCCAGGGTGGATCACTGAAGCTTTCTTT. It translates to CASSQVPGWITEAFF.

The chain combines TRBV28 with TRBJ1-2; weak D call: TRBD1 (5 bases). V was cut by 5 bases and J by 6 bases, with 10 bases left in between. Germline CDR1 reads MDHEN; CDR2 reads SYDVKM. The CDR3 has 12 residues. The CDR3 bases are TGTGCCAGCAGTACAATCAGGGATGGCTACACCTTC. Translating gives CASSTIRDGYTF.

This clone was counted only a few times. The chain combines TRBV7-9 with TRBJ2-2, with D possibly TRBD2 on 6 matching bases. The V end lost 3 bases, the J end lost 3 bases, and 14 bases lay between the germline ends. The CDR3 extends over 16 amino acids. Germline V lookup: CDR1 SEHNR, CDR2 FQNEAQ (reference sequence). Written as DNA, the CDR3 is TGTGCCAGCAGCTTTGGGGCGGGATTTTACACCGGGGAGCTGTTTTTT. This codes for CASSFGAGFYTGELFF.

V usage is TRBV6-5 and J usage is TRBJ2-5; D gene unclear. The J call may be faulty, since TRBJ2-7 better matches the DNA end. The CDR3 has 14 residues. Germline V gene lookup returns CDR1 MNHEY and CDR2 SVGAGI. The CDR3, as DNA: TGTGCCAGCAGTGTACAGAGTCAGAACTACGAGCAGTACTTC. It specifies CASSVQSQNYEQYF.